This T cell receptor (beta chain) was sequenced for a study of spatial heterogeneity in lung cancer. Study-level background: The study consistently detected more beta-chain than alpha-chain sequences.

Carried by each TCR cDNA molecule was a unique molecular identifier. TCRdb called the 5' RACE reads again in MiXCR, with one record for every CDR3 protein. Of more than 10,000 distinct CDR3 sequences detected, 3% to 4% appear once; the ten largest clones hold 15% to 20%. The sample holds many counts of this clonotype. Its antigen is unknown. General observations from the study: How many expanded intratumoral alpha and beta TCRs were present tracked the tumor mutation count, which was a count of nonsynonymous mutations.

Time point specified: sample taken at primary tumor resection. Sequencing covered unsorted whole RNA taken from tumor, nontumor lung or frozen PBMC. With 5 bases removed from V and 3 bases from J, the gap between germline ends came to 8 bases. The CDR3 spans 12 residues. Per the germline V gene, CDR1 is MNHEY and CDR2 is SVGAGI. The chain has TRBV6-5 and TRBJ2-7; D is perhaps TRBD2 (6 bases). Here the sequenced sample was lung tumor tissue, taken at surgery. This receptor was taken from a male donor with early-stage non-small cell lung cancer. As DNA, the CDR3 is TGTGCCAGCAGTGCCGGGGGCTACGAGCAGTACTTC. This codes for CASSAGGYEQYF.